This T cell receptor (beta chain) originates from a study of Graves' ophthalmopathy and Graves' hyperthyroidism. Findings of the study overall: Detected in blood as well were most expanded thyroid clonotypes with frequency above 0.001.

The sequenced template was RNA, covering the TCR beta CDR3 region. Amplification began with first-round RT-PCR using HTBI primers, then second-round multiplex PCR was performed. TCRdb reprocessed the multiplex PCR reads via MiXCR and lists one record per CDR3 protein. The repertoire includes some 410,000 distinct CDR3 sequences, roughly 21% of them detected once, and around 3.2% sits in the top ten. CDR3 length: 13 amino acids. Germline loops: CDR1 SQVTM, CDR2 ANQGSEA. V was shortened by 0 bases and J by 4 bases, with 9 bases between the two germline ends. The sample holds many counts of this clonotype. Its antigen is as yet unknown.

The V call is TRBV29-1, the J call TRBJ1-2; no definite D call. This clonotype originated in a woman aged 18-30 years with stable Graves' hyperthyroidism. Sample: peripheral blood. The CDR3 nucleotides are TGCAGCGTTGAAGATGGCAGCAGCTATGGCTACACCTTC. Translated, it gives CSVEDGSSYGYTF.